Described below is a single T cell receptor beta chain sequence and its context. The antigen is undetermined. TCRdb's table, derived via immunoSEQ multiplex PCR, lists solely in-frame clones and lacks some. Found here are around 84,000 clones, around 93% of them singletons; the top ten hold approximately 0.5%. Any history of autoimmune disease or systemic immunosuppression disqualified patients. CDR3 length: 17 amino acids. In germline, CDR1 is SGHNT, CDR2 YYREEE (reference sequence). Trimming at V came to 4 bases and at J to 2 bases, leaving 7 bases not matched to a gene. The data belong to a study of OX40 agonist ivuxolimab in advanced cancers. Findings and limits, study-wide: Relative to CD4+, CD8+ T cells held more expanded clones on average. Researchers did not determine the expanded peripheral T cells' antigen specificity. Dosing at 0.1 to 3.0 mg/kg was accompanied by clonal expansion of CD4+ and CD8+ blood T cells by week 6.

This TCR derives from an adult with an advanced solid tumor such as melanoma, head and neck, liver or kidney cancer. The material sequenced was CD4+ or CD8+ T cells sorted from blood, taken in a trial of the OX40 agonist ivuxolimab. J is TRBJ2-5 and V is TRBV5-4; 14 positions agree with TRBD2. The DNA of the CDR3 is TGTGCCAGCAGCACCGAAGGACTAGCGGGAGGTCAAGAGACCCAGTACTTC. It specifies CASSTEGLAGGQETQYF.